Listed below are T cell receptor beta chains from one sample, sequenced in a study of cytomegalovirus exposure and HLA in healthy donors. Profiling relied on immunoSEQ multiplex PCR, and the TCRdb table lists in-frame clones only, not all of them. The top ten hold approximately 2.9% of the sample, which has 150,000 to 200,000 clones, about four fifths seen once. Sample: PBMCs. These receptors came from a female donor in good health and CMV-seronegative. The CDR3 runs from the conserved cysteine through the conserved F or W. D genes are given only for firm matches. Rows may omit the clone size; those that give it use once, few, many or a size class.

NA	TRBV6-4	TRBD1	TRBJ2-7	CASSDVTGIQYF	TGTGCCAGCAGTGACGTGACAGGGATTCAGTACTTC
NA	TRBV7-9	TRBD2	TRBJ2-5	CASSLAGGRPQETRYF	TGTGCCAGCAGCTTAGCTGGCGGGAGGCCCCAAGAGACCCGGTACTTC
once	TRBV27	TRBD2	TRBJ2-1	CASTQLAGINNEQFF	TGTGCCAGCACCCAACTAGCGGGAATCAACAATGAGCAGTTCTTC
NA	TRBV27	TRBD1	TRBJ2-7	CASSLKPGTGGSYEQYF	TGTGCCAGCAGCCTTAAACCCGGGACAGGGGGCTCCTACGAGCAGTACTTC
NA	TRBV28	TRBD1	TRBJ2-5	CASSLETGKTQYF	TGTGCCAGCAGTTTGGAGACAGGGAAGACCCAGTACTTC
NA	TRBV27	NA	TRBJ2-7	CASSLLITGHPYEQYF	TGTGCCAGCAGTTTACTCATAACGGGACACCCCTACGAGCAGTACTTC
NA	TRBV2	NA	TRBJ2-2	CASASGAGAGELFF	TGTGCCAGCGCCTCTGGGGCTGGGGCCGGGGAGCTGTTTTTT
once	TRBV2	TRBD1	TRBJ1-3	CASSVDRAGNTIYF	TGTGCCAGCAGTGTGGACAGGGCTGGAAACACCATATATTTT
NA	TRBV5-6	TRBD1	TRBJ1-5	CASSLWQGANQPQHF	TGTGCCAGCAGCTTGTGGCAGGGGGCAAATCAGCCCCAGCATTTT
NA	TRBV7-2	TRBD1	TRBJ1-2	CASSLGTGGGYTF	TGTGCCAGCAGCCTCGGGACAGGGGGGGGCTACACCTTC
NA	TRBV6-6	TRBD1	TRBJ2-7	CASSFDGQVSYEQYF	TGTGCCAGCAGTTTCGATGGACAGGTCTCCTACGAGCAGTACTTC
NA	TRBV2	TRBD2	TRBJ2-1	CASMGLAGGTDEQFF	TGTGCCAGCATGGGACTAGCGGGAGGGACGGATGAGCAGTTCTTC
NA	TRBV5-4	NA	TRBJ1-1	CASSPVTGTNTEAFF	TGTGCCAGCAGCCCTGTCACAGGGACGAACACTGAAGCTTTCTTT
NA	TRBV5-6	TRBD1	TRBJ2-5	CASSLLGQGIETQYF	TGTGCCAGCAGCTTGCTGGGACAGGGGATCGAGACCCAGTACTTC
few	TRBV15	NA	TRBJ1-5	CATSRDRATQHF	TGTGCCACCAGCAGAGATCGAGCAACCCAGCATTTT
few	TRBV9	NA	TRBJ1-2	CASSVGTPYGYTF	TGTGCCAGCAGCGTAGGGACACCATATGGCTACACCTTC
NA	TRBV5-1	TRBD2	TRBJ2-2	CASSSRTSGDTGELFF	TGCGCCAGCAGTTCCCGGACTAGCGGAGACACCGGGGAGCTGTTTTTT
NA	TRBV14	NA	TRBJ2-7	CASSQDRELWERFPTWGVPYEQYF	TGTGCCAGCAGCCAAGATCGAGAACTTTGGGAGAGGTTCCCCACCTGGGGGGTGCCCTACGAGCAGTACTTC
NA	TRBV5-6	TRBD1	TRBJ2-7	CASSPGRQGNEQYF	TGTGCCAGCAGCCCTGGAAGACAGGGTAACGAGCAGTACTTC
once	TRBV5-1	NA	TRBJ1-1	CASSLAPGVNTEAFF	TGCGCCAGCAGCTTGGCCCCAGGGGTGAACACTGAAGCTTTCTTT
NA	TRBV28	NA	TRBJ2-3	CASAPLGRLVDTQYF	TGTGCCTCAGCCCCACTAGGCAGACTAGTGGATACGCAGTATTTT
NA	TRBV7-8	TRBD1	TRBJ2-7	CASSLGDRGVSYEQYF	TGTGCCAGCAGCTTAGGGGACAGGGGCGTATCCTACGAGCAGTACTTC
NA	TRBV2	NA	TRBJ2-2	CANDRGGLARPDRTGELFF	TGTGCCAACGACAGGGGCGGACTAGCGAGACCCGACAGAACCGGGGAGCTGTTTTTT
NA	TRBV7-9	TRBD1	TRBJ1-5	CSSSLGGQPYQPQHF	TGTTCCAGCAGCTTAGGGGGACAGCCTTATCAGCCCCAGCATTTT
NA	TRBV2	NA	TRBJ1-4	CASSDRRGEKLFF	TGTGCCAGCAGCGACAGGAGAGGGGAAAAACTGTTTTTT
NA	TRBV7-2	TRBD2	TRBJ2-7	CASSFASGIYEQYF	TGTGCCAGCAGCTTCGCTAGCGGTATATACGAGCAGTACTTC
few	TRBV5-1	TRBD2	TRBJ2-7	CASSGGVQVDEQYF	TGCGCCAGCAGTGGGGGGGTGCAGGTGGACGAGCAGTACTTC
NA	TRBV28	TRBD1	TRBJ2-7	CASSPAATGTEQYF	TGTGCCAGCAGTCCCGCCGCGACAGGGACCGAGCAGTACTTC
once	TRBV9	NA	TRBJ2-7	CASSVGAGTYEQYF	TGTGCCAGCAGCGTAGGGGCAGGGACCTACGAGCAGTACTTC
NA	TRBV11-2	TRBD1	TRBJ1-3	CASSTIRDRGRRGNTIYF	TGTGCCAGCAGCACTATCCGGGACAGGGGACGCCGTGGAAACACCATATATTTT
NA	TRBV29-1	TRBD2	TRBJ2-3	CSVEGEGRNTQYF	TGCAGCGTTGAAGGGGAGGGAAGAAATACGCAGTATTTT
NA	TRBV30	NA	TRBJ2-1	CAWNLLRGPRYNEQFF	TGTGCCTGGAACCTCTTGAGAGGGCCGCGTTACAATGAGCAGTTCTTC